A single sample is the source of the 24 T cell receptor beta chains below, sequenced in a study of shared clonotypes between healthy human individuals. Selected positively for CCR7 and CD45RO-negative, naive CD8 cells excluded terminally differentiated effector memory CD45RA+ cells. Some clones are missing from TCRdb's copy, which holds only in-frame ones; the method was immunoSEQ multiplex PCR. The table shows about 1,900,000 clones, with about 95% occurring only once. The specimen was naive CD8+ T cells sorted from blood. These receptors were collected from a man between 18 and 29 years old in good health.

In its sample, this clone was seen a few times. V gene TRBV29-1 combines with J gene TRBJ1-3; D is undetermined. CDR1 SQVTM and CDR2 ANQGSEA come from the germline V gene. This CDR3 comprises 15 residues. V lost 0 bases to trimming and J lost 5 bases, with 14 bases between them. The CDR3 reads CSVEDETYRRNTIYF. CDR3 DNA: TGCAGCGTTGAAGATGAGACGTACCGGAGAAACACCATATATTTT.

The chain's CDR3 is CASSRGLYNEQFF. In DNA form, the CDR3 reads TGTGCCAGTAGTAGGGGACTATATAATGAGCAGTTCTTC. This rearrangement joins TRBV19 to TRBJ2-1; TRBD2 matches 7 bases. Germline assignment: CDR1 LNHDA and CDR2 SQIVND (reference sequence). The V and J ends lost 4 bases and 7 bases, in that order; junction bases with no gene match: 4. This CDR3 comprises 13 residues.

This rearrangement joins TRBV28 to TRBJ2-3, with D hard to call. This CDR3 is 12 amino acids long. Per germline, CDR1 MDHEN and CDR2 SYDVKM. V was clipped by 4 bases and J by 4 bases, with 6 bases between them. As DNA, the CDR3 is TGTGCCAGCAGTTATCTAGCAGATACGCAGTATTTT. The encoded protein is CASSYLADTQYF. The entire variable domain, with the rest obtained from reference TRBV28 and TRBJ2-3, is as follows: DVKVTQSSRYLVKRTGEKVFLECVQDMDHENMFWYRQDPGLGLRLIYFSYDVKMKEKGDIPEGYSVSREKKERFSLILESASTNQTSMYLCASSYLADTQYFGPGTRLTVL.

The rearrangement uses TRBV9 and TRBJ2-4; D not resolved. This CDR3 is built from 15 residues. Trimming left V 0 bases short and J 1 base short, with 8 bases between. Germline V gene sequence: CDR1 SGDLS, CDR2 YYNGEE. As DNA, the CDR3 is TGTGCCAGCAGCGTAGGATCGGCGGCCAAAAACATTCAGTACTTC. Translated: CASSVGSAAKNIQYF.

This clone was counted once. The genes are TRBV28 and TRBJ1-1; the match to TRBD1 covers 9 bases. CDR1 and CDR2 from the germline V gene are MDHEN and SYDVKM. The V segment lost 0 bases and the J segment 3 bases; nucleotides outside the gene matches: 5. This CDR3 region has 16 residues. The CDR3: CASSLWATGGDTEAFF. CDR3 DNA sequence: TGTGCCAGCAGTTTATGGGCGACAGGGGGGGACACTGAAGCTTTCTTT.

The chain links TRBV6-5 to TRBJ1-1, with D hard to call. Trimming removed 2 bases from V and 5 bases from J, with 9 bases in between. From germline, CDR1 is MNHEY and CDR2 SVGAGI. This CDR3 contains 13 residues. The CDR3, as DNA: TGTGCCAGCAGTTACAGTGGGATGACTGAAGCTTTCTTT. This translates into CASSYSGMTEAFF.

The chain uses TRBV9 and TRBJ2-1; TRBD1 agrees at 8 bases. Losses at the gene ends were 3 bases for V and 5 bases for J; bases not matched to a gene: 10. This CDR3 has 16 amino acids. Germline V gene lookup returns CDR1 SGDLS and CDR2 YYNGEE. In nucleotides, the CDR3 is TGTGCCAGCAGCGCCGGGTGGGGACAGGAGAACAATGAGCAGTTCTTC. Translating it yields CASSAGWGQENNEQFF.

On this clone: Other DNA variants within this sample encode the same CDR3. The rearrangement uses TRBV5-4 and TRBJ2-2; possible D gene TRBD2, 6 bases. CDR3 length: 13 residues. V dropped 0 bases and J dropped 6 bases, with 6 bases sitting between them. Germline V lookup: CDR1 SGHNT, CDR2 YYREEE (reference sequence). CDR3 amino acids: CASSLGGAGELFF. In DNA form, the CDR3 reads TGTGCCAGCAGCTTGGGGGGGGCCGGGGAGCTGTTTTTT.

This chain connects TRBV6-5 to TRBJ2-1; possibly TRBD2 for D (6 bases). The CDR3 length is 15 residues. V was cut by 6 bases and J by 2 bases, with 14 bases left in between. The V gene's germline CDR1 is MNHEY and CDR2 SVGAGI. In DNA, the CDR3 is TGTGCCAGCAGCCCAAGCGGGTCCGCCTACAATGAGCAGTTCTTC. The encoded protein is CASSPSGSAYNEQFF.

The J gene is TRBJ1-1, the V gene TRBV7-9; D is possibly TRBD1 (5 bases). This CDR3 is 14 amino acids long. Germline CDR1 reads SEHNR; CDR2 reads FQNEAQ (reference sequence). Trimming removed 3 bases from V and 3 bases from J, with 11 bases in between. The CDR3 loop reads CASSLIGRDTEAFF. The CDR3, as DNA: TGTGCCAGCAGCTTGATAGGCAGGGACACTGAAGCTTTCTTT.

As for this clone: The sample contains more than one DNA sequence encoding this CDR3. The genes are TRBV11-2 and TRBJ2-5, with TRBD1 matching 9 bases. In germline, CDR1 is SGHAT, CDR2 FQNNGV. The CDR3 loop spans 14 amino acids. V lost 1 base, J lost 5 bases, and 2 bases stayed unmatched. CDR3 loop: CASSLGQGGETQYF. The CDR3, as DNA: TGTGCCAGCAGCTTAGGACAGGGGGGCGAGACCCAGTACTTC.

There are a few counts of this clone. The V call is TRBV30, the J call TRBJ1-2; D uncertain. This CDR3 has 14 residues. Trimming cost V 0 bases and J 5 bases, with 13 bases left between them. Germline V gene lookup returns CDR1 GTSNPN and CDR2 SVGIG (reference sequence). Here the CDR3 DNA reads TGTGCCTGGAGTGTACATACGAGGGAGTATGGCTACACCTTC. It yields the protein CAWSVHTREYGYTF. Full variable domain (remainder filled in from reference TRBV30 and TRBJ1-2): SQTIHQWPATLVQPVGSPLSLECTVEGTSNPNLYWYRQAAGRGLQLLFYSVGIGQISSEVPQNLSASRPQDRQFILSSKKLLLSDSGFYLCAWSVHTREYGYTFGSGTRLTVV.

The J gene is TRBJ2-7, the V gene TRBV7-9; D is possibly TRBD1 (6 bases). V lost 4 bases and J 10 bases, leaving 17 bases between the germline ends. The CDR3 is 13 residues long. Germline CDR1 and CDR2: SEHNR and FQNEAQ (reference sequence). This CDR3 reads CASSSPGHIKQYF. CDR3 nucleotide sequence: TGTGCCAGCAGCTCCCCGGGACACATTAAACAGTACTTC.

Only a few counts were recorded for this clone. CDR3 residues: CASSSTGTDEAFF. The DNA for the CDR3 is TGTGCCAGCAGCTCGACAGGGACGGATGAAGCTTTCTTT. This chain links TRBV7-9 with TRBJ1-1, with 7 bases lining up with TRBD1. The CDR3 loop spans 13 amino acids. The germline V gene has CDR1 SEHNR and CDR2 FQNEAQ (reference sequence). V trimming: 4 bases; J trimming: 7 bases; junction bases outside the gene matches: 6.

CDR3: CASSLWPTYEQYF. The CDR3 coding sequence is TGTGCCAGCAGTTTATGGCCTACCTACGAGCAGTACTTC. The rearrangement links TRBV27 to TRBJ2-7; no definite D call. V lost 1 base and J 2 bases, leaving 6 bases between the germline ends. Germline V gives CDR1 MNHEY, CDR2 SMNVEV (reference sequence). The length of the CDR3 is 13 residues.

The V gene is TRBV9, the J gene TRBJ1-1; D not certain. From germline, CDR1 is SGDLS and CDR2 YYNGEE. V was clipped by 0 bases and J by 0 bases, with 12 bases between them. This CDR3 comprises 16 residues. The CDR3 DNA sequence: TGTGCCAGCAGCGTAGTGGGCGCGGGCATGAACACTGAAGCTTTCTTT. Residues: CASSVVGAGMNTEAFF.

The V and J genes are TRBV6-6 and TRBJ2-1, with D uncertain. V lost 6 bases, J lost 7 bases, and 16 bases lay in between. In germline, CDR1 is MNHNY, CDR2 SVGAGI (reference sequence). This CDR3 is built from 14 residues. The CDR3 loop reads CASSLMDDGNEQFF. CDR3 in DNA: TGTGCCAGCAGCCTCATGGATGACGGAAATGAGCAGTTCTTC.

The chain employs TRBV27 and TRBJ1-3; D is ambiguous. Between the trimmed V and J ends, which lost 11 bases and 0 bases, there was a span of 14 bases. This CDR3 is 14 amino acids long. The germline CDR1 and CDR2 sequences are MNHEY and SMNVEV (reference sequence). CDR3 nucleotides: TGTGCCGGGATGACGAACATCTCTGGAAACACCATATATTTT. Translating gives CAGMTNISGNTIYF.

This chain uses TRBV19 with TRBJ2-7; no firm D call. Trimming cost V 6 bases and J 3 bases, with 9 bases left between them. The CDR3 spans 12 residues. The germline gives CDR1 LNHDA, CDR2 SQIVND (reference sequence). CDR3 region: CASRGSHYEQYF. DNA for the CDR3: TGTGCCAGTAGGGGCAGCCACTACGAGCAGTACTTC.

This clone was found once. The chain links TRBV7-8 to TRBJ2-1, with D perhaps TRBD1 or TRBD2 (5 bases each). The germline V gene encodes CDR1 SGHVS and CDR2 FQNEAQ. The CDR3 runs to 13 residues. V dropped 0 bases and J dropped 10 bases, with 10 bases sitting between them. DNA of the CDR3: TGTGCCAGCAGCTTAGCACCCGGGACCGAGCAGTTCTTC. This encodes CASSLAPGTEQFF. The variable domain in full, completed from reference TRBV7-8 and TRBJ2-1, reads GAGVSQSPRYKVAKRGQDVALRCDPISGHVSLFWYQQALGQGPEFLTYFQNEAQLDKSGLPSDRFFAERPEGSVSTLKIQRTQQEDSAVYLCASSLAPGTEQFFGPGTRLTVL.

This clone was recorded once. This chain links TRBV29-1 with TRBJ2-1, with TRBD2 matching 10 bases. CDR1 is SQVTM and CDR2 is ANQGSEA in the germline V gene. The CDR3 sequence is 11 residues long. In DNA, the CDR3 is TGCTCAACTAGCGGGATTAATGAGCAGTTCTTC. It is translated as CSTSGINEQFF.

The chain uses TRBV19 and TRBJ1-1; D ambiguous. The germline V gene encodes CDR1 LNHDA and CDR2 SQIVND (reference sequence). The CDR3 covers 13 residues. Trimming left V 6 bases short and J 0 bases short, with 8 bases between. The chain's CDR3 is CASSLNLNTEAFF. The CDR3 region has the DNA TGTGCCAGTAGCCTGAATTTGAACACTGAAGCTTTCTTT.

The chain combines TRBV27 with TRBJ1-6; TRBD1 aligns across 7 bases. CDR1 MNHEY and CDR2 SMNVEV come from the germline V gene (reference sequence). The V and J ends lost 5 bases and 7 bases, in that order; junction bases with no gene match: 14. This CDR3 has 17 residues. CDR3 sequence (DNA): TGTGCCAGCAGTCTAACGGGAAGACAGGGTTACAATTCACCCCTCCACTTT. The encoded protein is CASSLTGRQGYNSPLHF.

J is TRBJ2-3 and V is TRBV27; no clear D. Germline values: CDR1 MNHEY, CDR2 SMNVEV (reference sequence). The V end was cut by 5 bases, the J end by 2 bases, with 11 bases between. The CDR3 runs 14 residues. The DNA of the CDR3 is TGTGCCAGCAGTCCCCTTGGGCTCACAGATACGCAGTATTTT. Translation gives CASSPLGLTDTQYF.